These 32 T cell receptor beta chains came from one sample sequenced in a study of CXCR3-negative and CXCR3-positive naive CD8 T cells. UMI labels and 5' RACE were used to prepare the TRB cDNA libraries. For each CDR3 protein, TCRdb gives one entry from its re-call of the 5' RACE reads, without DNA. The table lists around 84,000 distinct CDR3 sequences. Study conclusions and caveats: CXCR3-positive naive cells had more hydrophobic TRB CDR3s than CXCR3-negative naive cells.

Their antigen targets remain unknown. Sequencing was done on a sample of naive CXCR3+ CD8+ T cells from blood. The subset denotes: CD45RO-CCR7+CD27+CD95- naive CD8+ T cells expressing CXCR3 (TNR3+). The receptors come from a human donor in good health. Some clones in this sample may be carry-over from other donors' samples.

The chain couples TRBV25-1 to TRBJ2-3; the D call from TCRdb, TRBD1, cannot be confirmed without DNA. This CDR3 region has 13 residues. Germline V gene sequence: CDR1 MGHDK, CDR2 SYGVNS. CDR3 in amino acids: CASSEYRADTQYF. Full variable domain (outside the CDR3, taken from reference TRBV25-1 and TRBJ2-3): EADIYQTPRYLVIGTGKKITLECSQTMGHDKMYWYQQDPGMELHLIHYSYGVNSTEKGDLSSESTVSRIRTEHFPLTLESARPSHTSQYLCASSEYRADTQYFGPGTRLTVL.

The CDR3: CASSQDLIVANTEAFF. The rearrangement uses TRBV4-3 and TRBJ1-1. CDR3 length: 16 residues. Germline loops: CDR1 LGHNA, CDR2 YSLEER.

This chain links TRBV5-1 with TRBJ2-1; TCRdb gives TRBD2 as the D gene, but with no DNA this cannot be confirmed. The CDR3 extends over 15 amino acids. Germline-derived CDR1 and CDR2 are SGHRS and YFSETQ. The CDR3 loop reads CASSLRRAGYNEQFF.

This rearrangement joins TRBV11-2 to TRBJ2-7. Germline values: CDR1 SGHAT, CDR2 FQNNGV. This CDR3 comprises 12 residues. The CDR3 loop is CASSQSADEQYF.

The chain joins TRBV28 to TRBJ2-3. This CDR3 contains 11 residues. Per the germline V gene, CDR1 is MDHEN and CDR2 is SYDVKM. The CDR3 is CASGIGDTQYF.

The CDR3 reads CASSYSGQGDEFNYGYTF. The gene calls are TRBV6-5 and TRBJ1-2; lacking DNA, the TRBD1 call made by TCRdb goes unchecked. This CDR3 region has 18 residues. CDR1 is MNHEY and CDR2 is SVGAGI in the germline V gene.

The J gene is TRBJ2-7, the V gene TRBV20-1; TCRdb proposes TRBD2, but this gene call is untestable without DNA. Looked up from germline, CDR1 is DFQATT and CDR2 is SNEGSKA (reference sequence). The CDR3 extends over 14 amino acids. The CDR3 loop reads CSARDPRADYEQYF.

The chain couples TRBV11-2 to TRBJ2-7; the TRBD1 assignment by TCRdb is unverifiable without DNA. The germline CDR1 and CDR2 sequences are SGHAT and FQNNGV. The CDR3 covers 14 residues. The CDR3 protein is CASSPAPGFYEQYF.

The V call is TRBV1, the J call TRBJ2-2. TRBV1 is recorded as a pseudogene. The CDR3 has 14 residues. This chain's CDR3 is CTSSHFDLLGELFF.

V is TRBV27 and J is TRBJ1-4; with no DNA, the TCRdb D assignment of TRBD1 cannot be verified. Looked up from germline, CDR1 is MNHEY and CDR2 is SMNVEV (reference sequence). The CDR3 length is 15 residues. The CDR3 region is CATRPLRDRNEKLFF.

The rearrangement links TRBV7-2 to TRBJ2-1; absent DNA, TCRdb's TRBD2 call cannot be checked. The CDR3 loop spans 17 amino acids. Germline-derived CDR1 and CDR2 are SGHTA and FQGNSA. CDR3 in amino acids: CASSFRLRLVGVNEQFF.

CDR3 loop: CATSGLRVDGRNEQFF. This chain links TRBV15 with TRBJ2-1. CDR3 size: 16 residues. Germline CDR1 LNHNV, CDR2 YYDKDF (reference sequence).

The chain is built from TRBV29-1 and TRBJ2-7. The germline CDR1 and CDR2 sequences are SQVTM and ANQGSEA. CDR3 length: 12 residues. The CDR3 reads CSVKPDSYEQYF.

The CDR3: CSVDAGAEQFF. J is TRBJ2-1 and V is TRBV29-1; TCRdb's D gene call, TRBD1, goes unchecked for lack of DNA. The CDR3 has 11 residues. CDR1 is SQVTM and CDR2 is ANQGSEA in the germline V gene.

The V call is TRBV7-9, the J call TRBJ2-1; TCRdb names TRBD1, which stays unverified in the absence of DNA. CDR3 length equals 11 residues. Germline V gives CDR1 SEHNR, CDR2 FQNEAQ (reference sequence). The CDR3 sequence is CATRPGNEQFF. The full variable domain, with the rest looked up from reference TRBV7-9 and TRBJ2-1, is DTGVSQNPRHKITKRGQNVTFRCDPISEHNRLYWYRQTLGQGPEFLTYFQNEAQLEKSRLLSDRFSAERPKGSFSTLEIQRTEQGDSAMYLCATRPGNEQFFGPGTRLTVL.

CDR3 amino acids: CATSSSKGGDTEAFF. The gene calls are TRBV15 and TRBJ1-1; TCRdb calls TRBD1, which cannot be checked without DNA. Germline assignment: CDR1 LNHNV and CDR2 YYDKDF (reference sequence). This CDR3 has 15 amino acids.

The chain employs TRBV28 and TRBJ1-5; TCRdb indicates TRBD1, and absent DNA this call remains unverified. Germline assignment: CDR1 MDHEN and CDR2 SYDVKM. The CDR3 extends over 17 amino acids. CDR3 sequence: CASSQTLGREIDQPQHF.

This chain links TRBV7-6 with TRBJ2-2; without DNA, the TCRdb call of TRBD1 cannot be checked. The CDR3 covers 19 residues. Germline V CDR1 and CDR2: SGHVS, FNYEAQ. The CDR3 sequence: CASSLPPWTVKAESGELFF.

The genes are TRBV6-5 and TRBJ2-1; without DNA, the TCRdb call of TRBD2 cannot be checked. The CDR3 totals 15 residues. Germline values: CDR1 MNHEY, CDR2 SVGAGI. The CDR3 is CASSTLAGEGNEQFF.

The V and J genes are TRBV7-6 and TRBJ1-6; TCRdb designates TRBD1, a call that cannot be tested without DNA. The CDR3 consists of 14 residues. Germline V gene lookup returns CDR1 SGHVS and CDR2 FNYEAQ. CDR3: CASSLYTGDSPLHF.

The V call is TRBV14, the J call TRBJ2-1; TCRdb indicates TRBD2, and absent DNA this call remains unverified. The CDR3 consists of 14 residues. Germline V CDR1 and CDR2: SGHDN, FVKESK. Here the CDR3 reads CASNSGSSYNEQFF.

This sequence joins TRBV18 and TRBJ1-2; no DNA is available, so the TRBD1 call from TCRdb remains unchecked. Germline values: CDR1 KGHSH, CDR2 LQKENI. The CDR3 runs 17 residues. The CDR3 region is CASSAWDPRNENYGYTF.

This chain links TRBV29-1 with TRBJ2-3; the TCRdb D gene call, TRBD2, has no DNA to confirm it. The CDR3 runs 17 residues. The germline CDR1 and CDR2 sequences are SQVTM and ANQGSEA. CDR3 sequence reads: CSVEQTSGALRVGTQYF.

The V call is TRBV6-2 or TRBV6-3, the J call TRBJ2-5; TCRdb designates TRBD1, a call that cannot be tested without DNA. The CDR3 has 14 residues. Germline lookup yields CDR1 MNHEY and CDR2 SVGEGT. CDR3 residues: CASSYYAGRETQYF.

The chain joins TRBV27 to TRBJ1-5. Germline values: CDR1 MNHEY, CDR2 SMNVEV (reference sequence). The CDR3 is 14 residues long. CDR3 loop: CASKPEYSNQPQHF.

V usage is TRBV11-2 and J usage is TRBJ2-7; the D call from TCRdb, TRBD2, cannot be confirmed without DNA. Germline V gives CDR1 SGHAT, CDR2 FQNNGV. This CDR3 comprises 18 residues. The CDR3 loop is CASSLDPGASGFSYEQYF.

CDR3 sequence: CASSERPRSSYNEQFF. This rearrangement joins TRBV10-1 to TRBJ2-1; lacking DNA, the TRBD1 call made by TCRdb goes unchecked. The CDR3 runs 16 residues. The germline V gene encodes CDR1 WNHNN and CDR2 SYGVQD (reference sequence).

The chain carries TRBV7-6 and TRBJ2-1; checking the TCRdb D call of TRBD2 is not possible without DNA. The CDR3 contains 17 residues. Per germline, CDR1 SGHVS and CDR2 FNYEAQ. This CDR3 reads CASSSISGGGGGNEQFF.

V gene TRBV19 combines with J gene TRBJ2-3. The CDR3 is 12 residues long. Germline CDR1 is LNHDA and CDR2 is SQIVND (reference sequence). This CDR3 is CASSIHTDTQYF.

The gene calls are TRBV9 and TRBJ2-2; absent DNA, TCRdb's TRBD2 call cannot be checked. The CDR3 extends over 14 amino acids. Looked up from germline, CDR1 is SGDLS and CDR2 is YYNGEE. The CDR3 spells CASNLGWPTGELFF. The full variable domain, rest sourced from reference TRBV9 and TRBJ2-2, is DSGVTQTPKHLITATGQRVTLRCSPRSGDLSVYWYQQSLDQGLQFLIQYYNGEERAKGNILERFSAQQFPDLHSELNLSSLELGDSALYFCASNLGWPTGELFFGEGSRLTVL.

This chain joins TRBV4-1 and TRBJ2-1; TCRdb outputs TRBD1, but without DNA this stays unchecked. Germline lookup yields CDR1 MGHRA and CDR2 YSYEKL. The CDR3 spans 19 residues. CDR3: CASSQDPPHSGGSYNEQFF.

The rearrangement links TRBV5-1 to TRBJ1-1; absent DNA, TCRdb's TRBD1 call cannot be checked. There are 14 residues in the CDR3. Germline values: CDR1 SGHRS, CDR2 YFSETQ. The CDR3 here is CASRPYDRGNEAFF.